Listed here are 2 T cell receptor beta chains from one sample, sequenced in a study of technical replicates of blood from several donors. The method was immunoSEQ multiplex PCR; TCRdb's version includes in-frame clones alone and lacks a portion of them. The sample records tens of thousands of clones, 91% being singletons. Sequencing was done on a sample of PBMCs. Receptors were obtained from a human donor in good health. Some clones in this sample may be carry-over from other donors' samples.

This rearrangement joins TRBV15 to TRBJ2-3; 10 bases agree with TRBD2. Looked up from germline, CDR1 is LNHNV and CDR2 is YYDKDF (reference sequence). The CDR3 covers 16 residues. With 1 base clipped from V and 1 base from J, the junction kept 2 bases outside the gene matches. The CDR3 region is CATSRGTSGGTDTQYF. In DNA, the CDR3 is TGTGCCACCAGCAGAGGGACTAGCGGAGGCACAGATACGCAGTATTTT.

This clone was recorded once. J is TRBJ2-5 and V is TRBV5-4, with 12 bases identical to TRBD2. CDR1 is SGHNT and CDR2 is YYREEE in the germline V gene (reference sequence). The CDR3 has 17 amino acids. V shed 4 bases and J 1 base; nucleotides not matched to a gene: 8. The DNA for the CDR3 is TGTGCCAGCAGCCAAGGACTAGCGGGGTATATCCAAGAGACCCAGTACTTC. Its protein is CASSQGLAGYIQETQYF.